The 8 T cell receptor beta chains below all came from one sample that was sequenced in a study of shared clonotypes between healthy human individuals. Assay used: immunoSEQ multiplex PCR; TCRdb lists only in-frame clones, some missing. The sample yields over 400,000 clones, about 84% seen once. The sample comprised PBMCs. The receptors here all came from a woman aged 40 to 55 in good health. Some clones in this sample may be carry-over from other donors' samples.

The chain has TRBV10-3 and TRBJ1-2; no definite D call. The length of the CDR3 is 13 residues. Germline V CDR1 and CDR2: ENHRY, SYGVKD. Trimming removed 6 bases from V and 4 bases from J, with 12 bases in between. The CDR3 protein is CAISQGQIYGYTF. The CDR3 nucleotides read TGTGCCATCAGCCAAGGGCAGATCTATGGCTACACCTTC.

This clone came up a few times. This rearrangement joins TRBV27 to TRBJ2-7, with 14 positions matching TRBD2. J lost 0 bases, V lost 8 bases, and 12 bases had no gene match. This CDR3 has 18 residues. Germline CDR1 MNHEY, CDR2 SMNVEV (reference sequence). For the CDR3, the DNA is TGTGCCAGCCGACGACTAGCGGGAGGGTCGCCCAACTCCTACGAGCAGTACTTC. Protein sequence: CASRRLAGGSPNSYEQYF.

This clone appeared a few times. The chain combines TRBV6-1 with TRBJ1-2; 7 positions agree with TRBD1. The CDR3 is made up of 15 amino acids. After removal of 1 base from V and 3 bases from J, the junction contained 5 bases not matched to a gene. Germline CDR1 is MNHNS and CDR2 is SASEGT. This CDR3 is CASSEGAGQHYGYTF. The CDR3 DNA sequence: TGTGCCAGCAGTGAAGGGGCGGGACAGCACTATGGCTACACCTTC.

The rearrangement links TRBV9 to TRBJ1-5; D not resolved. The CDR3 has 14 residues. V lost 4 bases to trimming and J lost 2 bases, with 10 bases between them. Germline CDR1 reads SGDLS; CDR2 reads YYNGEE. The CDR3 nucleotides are TGTGCCAGCAGCTTAGGTAATGGCAATCAGCCCCAGCATTTT. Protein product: CASSLGNGNQPQHF.

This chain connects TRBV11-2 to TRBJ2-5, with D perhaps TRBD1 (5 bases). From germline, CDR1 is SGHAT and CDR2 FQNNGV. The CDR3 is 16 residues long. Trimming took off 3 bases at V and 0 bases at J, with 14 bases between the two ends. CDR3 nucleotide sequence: TGTGCCAGCAGCTTGGGCAGGGAAGAGTACCAAGAGACCCAGTACTTC. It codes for CASSLGREEYQETQYF.

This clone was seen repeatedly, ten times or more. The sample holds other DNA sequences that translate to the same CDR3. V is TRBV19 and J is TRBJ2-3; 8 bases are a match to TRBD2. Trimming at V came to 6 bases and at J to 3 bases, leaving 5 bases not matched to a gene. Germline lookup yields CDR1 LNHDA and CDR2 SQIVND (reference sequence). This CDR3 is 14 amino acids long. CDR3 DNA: TGTGCCAGTAGAGGGGGACTAGGAACAGATACGCAGTATTTT. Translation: CASRGGLGTDTQYF.

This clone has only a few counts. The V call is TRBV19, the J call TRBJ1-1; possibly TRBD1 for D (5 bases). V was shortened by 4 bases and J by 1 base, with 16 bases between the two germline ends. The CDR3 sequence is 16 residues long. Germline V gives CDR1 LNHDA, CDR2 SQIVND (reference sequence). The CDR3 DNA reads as TGTGCCAGTAGTAGCTTGTGGGGGGGGACGAACACTGAAGCTTTCTTT. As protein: CASSSLWGGTNTEAFF.

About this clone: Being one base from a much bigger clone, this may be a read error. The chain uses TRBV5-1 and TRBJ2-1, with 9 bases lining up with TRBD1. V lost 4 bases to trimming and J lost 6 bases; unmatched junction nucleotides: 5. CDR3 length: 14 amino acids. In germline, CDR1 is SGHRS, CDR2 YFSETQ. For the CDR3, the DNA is TGCGCCAGCAGCCCGGGACAGGGTTGCAATGAGCAGTTCTTC. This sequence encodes CASSPGQGCNEQFF.